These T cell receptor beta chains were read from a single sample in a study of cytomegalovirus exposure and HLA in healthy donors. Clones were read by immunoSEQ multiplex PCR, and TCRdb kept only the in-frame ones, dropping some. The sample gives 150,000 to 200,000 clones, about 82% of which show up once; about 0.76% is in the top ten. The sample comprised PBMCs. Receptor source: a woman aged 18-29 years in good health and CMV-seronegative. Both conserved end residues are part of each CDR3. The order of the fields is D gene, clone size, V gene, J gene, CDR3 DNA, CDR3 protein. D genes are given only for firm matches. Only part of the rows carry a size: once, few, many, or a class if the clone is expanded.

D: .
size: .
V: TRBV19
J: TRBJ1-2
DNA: TGTGCCAGTAGTATACAGGGGATAGCCCATTTCTATGGCTACACCTTC
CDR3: CASSIQGIAHFYGYTF

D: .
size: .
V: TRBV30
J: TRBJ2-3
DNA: TGTGCCTGGACAATTACAGATACGCAGTATTTT
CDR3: CAWTITDTQYF

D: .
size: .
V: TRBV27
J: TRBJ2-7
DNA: TGTGCCAGCAGTTTAGGTCGGGTGGACGAGCAGTACTTC
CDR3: CASSLGRVDEQYF

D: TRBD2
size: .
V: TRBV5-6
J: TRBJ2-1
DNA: TGTGCCAGCAGCTTCCCTAGCGGAACCCATGAGCAGTTCTTC
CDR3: CASSFPSGTHEQFF

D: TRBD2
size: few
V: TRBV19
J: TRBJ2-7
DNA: TGTGCCAGTAGTATCGGACTAGCGGGAGTGTACGAGCAGTACTTC
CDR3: CASSIGLAGVYEQYF

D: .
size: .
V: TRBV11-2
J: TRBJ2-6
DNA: TGTGCCAGCAGCTTAGGTCCACATTCAATCTCTGGGGCCAACGTCCTGACTTTC
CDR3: CASSLGPHSISGANVLTF

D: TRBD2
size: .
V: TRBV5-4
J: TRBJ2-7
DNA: TGTGCCAGCAGGAAAGGACTAGCGGGAGACACTCACTACGAGCAGTACTTC
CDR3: CASRKGLAGDTHYEQYF

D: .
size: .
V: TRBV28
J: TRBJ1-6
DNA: TGTGCCAGCAGAGTCAGGAATTCACCCCTCCACTTT
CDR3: CASRVRNSPLHF

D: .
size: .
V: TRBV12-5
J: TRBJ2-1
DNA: TGTGCTAGTGGTTTTGGTGACTTATCGGACAATGAGCAGTTCTTC
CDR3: CASGFGDLSDNEQFF

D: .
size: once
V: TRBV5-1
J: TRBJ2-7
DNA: TGCGCCAGCAGCTTGGCTGGGGGAGGCGACGAGCAGTACTTC
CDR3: CASSLAGGGDEQYF

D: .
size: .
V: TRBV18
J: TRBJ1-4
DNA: TGTGCCAGCTCACCGTCGGACAGCGAACTGTTTTTT
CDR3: CASSPSDSELFF

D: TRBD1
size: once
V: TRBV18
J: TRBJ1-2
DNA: TGTGCCAGCTCACCAGGACAGGGGGAATTTGGCTACACCTTC
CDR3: CASSPGQGEFGYTF

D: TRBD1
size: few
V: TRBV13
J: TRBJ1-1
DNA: TGTGCCAGCAGCCTCCGTCCCGGGACAGGACGATTTGCTGAAGCTTTCTTT
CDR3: CASSLRPGTGRFAEAFF

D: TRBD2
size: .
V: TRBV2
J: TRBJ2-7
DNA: TGTGCCAGCAGTGATCTAGCGGCCACCTACGAGCAGTACTTC
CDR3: CASSDLAATYEQYF

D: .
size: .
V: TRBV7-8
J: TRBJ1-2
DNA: TGTGCCAGCACCGGAGACTCAGCTAACTATGGCTACACCTTC
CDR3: CASTGDSANYGYTF

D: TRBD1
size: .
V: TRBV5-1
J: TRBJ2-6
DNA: TGCGCCAGCAGCCGGGACAGGGTGACGGATGGGGCCAACGTCCTGACTTTC
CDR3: CASSRDRVTDGANVLTF

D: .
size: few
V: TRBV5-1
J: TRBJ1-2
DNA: TGCGCCAGCAGGTCCCCAGGGGATAACTATGGCTACACCTTC
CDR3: CASRSPGDNYGYTF

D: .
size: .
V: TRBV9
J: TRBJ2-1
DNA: TGTGCCAGCAGCGGGCCCGGGATAGGCTACAATGAGCAGTTCTTC
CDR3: CASSGPGIGYNEQFF

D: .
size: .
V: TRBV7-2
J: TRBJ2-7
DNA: TGTGCCAGCAGCTTGGGCTCCGGGGTCGAGCAGTACTTC
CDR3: CASSLGSGVEQYF

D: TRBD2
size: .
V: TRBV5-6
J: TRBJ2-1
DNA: TGTGCCAGCAGTATAAGACTAGCGGGATCCTACAATGAGCAGTTCTTC
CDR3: CASSIRLAGSYNEQFF

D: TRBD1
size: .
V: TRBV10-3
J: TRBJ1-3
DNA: TGTGCCACAAGACAGGGTCTAAACTCTGGAAACACCATATATTTT
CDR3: CATRQGLNSGNTIYF

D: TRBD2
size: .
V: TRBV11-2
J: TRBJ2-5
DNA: TGTGCCAGCAGCTCCAGGGAGGGATGGGAGACCCAGTACTTC
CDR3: CASSSREGWETQYF

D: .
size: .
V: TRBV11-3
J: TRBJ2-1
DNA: TGTGCCAGCAGCTTGAGGACTGGTTCCTACAATGAGCAGTTCTTC
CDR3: CASSLRTGSYNEQFF

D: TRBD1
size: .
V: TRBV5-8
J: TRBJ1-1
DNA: TGTGCCAGCAGGGTGGACAGGGGGCGTCGTGAAGCTTTCTTT
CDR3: CASRVDRGRREAFF

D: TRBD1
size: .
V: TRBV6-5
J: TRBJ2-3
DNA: TGTGCCAGCAGTTGGTCACAGGGGGCAGATACGCAGTATTTT
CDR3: CASSWSQGADTQYF

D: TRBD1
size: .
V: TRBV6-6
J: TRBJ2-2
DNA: TGTGCCAGCACGGACAGGGTCCCCGGGGAGCTGTTTTTT
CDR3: CASTDRVPGELFF

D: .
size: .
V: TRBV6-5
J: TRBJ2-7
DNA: TGTGCCAGCAAAAGACAGGAAGGCTCCTACGAGCAGTACTTC
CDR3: CASKRQEGSYEQYF

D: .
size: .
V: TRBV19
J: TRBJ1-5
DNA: TGTGCCAGTAGTAATTTGCCCAGGGCTCAGCCCCAGCATTTT
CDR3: CASSNLPRAQPQHF

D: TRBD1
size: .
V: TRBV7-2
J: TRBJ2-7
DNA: TGTGCCAGCAGCTTTCGGGGACAGGGCTACGAGCAGTACTTC
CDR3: CASSFRGQGYEQYF

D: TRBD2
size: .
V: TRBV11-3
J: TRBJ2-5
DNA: TGTGCCAGCAGCGCGAGACTAGCCGGCCCAGAGACCCAGTACTTC
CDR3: CASSARLAGPETQYF

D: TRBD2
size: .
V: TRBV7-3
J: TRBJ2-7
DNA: TGTGCCAGCAGCCGCAGCGGGACCGTATACGAGCAGTACTTC
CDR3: CASSRSGTVYEQYF

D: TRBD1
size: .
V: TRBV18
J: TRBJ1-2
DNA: TGTGCCAGCTCCGGACAGGGGGCGAATTCCTATGGCTACACCTTC
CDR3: CASSGQGANSYGYTF

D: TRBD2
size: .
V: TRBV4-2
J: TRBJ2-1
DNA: TGTGCCAGCAGCCAAGATCAGGCTAGCGGCTCCTACAATGAGCAGTTCTTC
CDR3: CASSQDQASGSYNEQFF

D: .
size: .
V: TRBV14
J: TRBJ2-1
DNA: TGTGCCAGCAGCCTCTTACAACCTGAAGACAATGAGCAGTTCTTC
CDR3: CASSLLQPEDNEQFF

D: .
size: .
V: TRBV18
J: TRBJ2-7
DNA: TGTGCCAGCTCACCGGGTAGCGGCTACGAGCAGTACTTC
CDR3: CASSPGSGYEQYF

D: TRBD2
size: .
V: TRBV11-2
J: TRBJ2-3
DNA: TGTGCCAGCAGGCGGACTAGCGGGAGGGCCATAGATACGCAGTATTTT
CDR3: CASRRTSGRAIDTQYF

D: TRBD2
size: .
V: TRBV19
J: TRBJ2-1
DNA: TGTGCCAGTAGTACCCTTAGGACTAGCGCCTACAATGAGCAGTTCTTC
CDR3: CASSTLRTSAYNEQFF

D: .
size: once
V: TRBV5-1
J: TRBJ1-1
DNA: TGCGCCAGCAGCTTGGAGTCAGGATTCACTGAAGCTTTCTTT
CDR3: CASSLESGFTEAFF

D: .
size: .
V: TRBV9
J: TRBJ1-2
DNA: TGTGCCAGCAGCCCGTATGGCTACACCTTC
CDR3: CASSPYGYTF

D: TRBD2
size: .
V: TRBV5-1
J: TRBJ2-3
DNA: TGCGCCAGCAGCTCGGGACTAGCGGGAGCTTCGGATACGCAGTATTTT
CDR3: CASSSGLAGASDTQYF

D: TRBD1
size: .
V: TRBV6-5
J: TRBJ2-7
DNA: TGTGCCAGCAGAGACAGGGTTTTCGCTCTAGAGCAGTACTTC
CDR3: CASRDRVFALEQYF

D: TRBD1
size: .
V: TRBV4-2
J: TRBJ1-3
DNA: TGTGCCAGCAGCCAACAACAGGGGGCGTCCCCAGAAAACACCATATATTTT
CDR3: CASSQQQGASPENTIYF

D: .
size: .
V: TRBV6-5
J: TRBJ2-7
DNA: TGTGCCAGCTCTCTGCAGGGGCCCGCCTACGAGCAGTACTTC
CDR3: CASSLQGPAYEQYF

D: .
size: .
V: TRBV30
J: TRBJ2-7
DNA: TGTGCCTGGAGTGTACAGCCTGCTCTCGAGCAGTACTTC
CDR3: CAWSVQPALEQYF

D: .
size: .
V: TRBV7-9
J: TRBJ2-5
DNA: TGTGCCAGCAGCCCCCGGGGGACCCAGTACTTC
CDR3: CASSPRGTQYF

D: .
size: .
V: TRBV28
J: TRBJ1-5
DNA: TGTGCCAGCAGTAGCGCGGGGATTAAGGTGAATCAGCCCCAGCATTTT
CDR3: CASSSAGIKVNQPQHF

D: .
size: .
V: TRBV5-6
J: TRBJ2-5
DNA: TGTGCCAGCAGCCGGGACTTGGGTCGGTCGACCCAGTACTTC
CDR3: CASSRDLGRSTQYF

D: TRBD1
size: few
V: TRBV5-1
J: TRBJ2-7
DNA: TGCGCCAGCAGCTTGGGGGTAGGGGGCACCCCTCAGTACTTC
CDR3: CASSLGVGGTPQYF

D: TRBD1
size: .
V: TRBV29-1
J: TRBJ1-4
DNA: TGCAGCGTCAACAGGGGGGGATCGCCTAATGAAAAACTGTTTTTT
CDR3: CSVNRGGSPNEKLFF

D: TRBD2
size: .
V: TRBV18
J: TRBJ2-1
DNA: TGTGCCAGCTCACCCGGACTAGGGAACGATGAGCAGTTCTTC
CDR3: CASSPGLGNDEQFF

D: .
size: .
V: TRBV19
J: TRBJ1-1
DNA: TGTGCCAGTCATGGCAGAGGGGCTTTCTTT
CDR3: CASHGRGAFF

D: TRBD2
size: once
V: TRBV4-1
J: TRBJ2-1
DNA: TGCGCCAGCAGCTCCAGGACTAGGACATCCTACAATGAGCAGTTCTTC
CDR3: CASSSRTRTSYNEQFF

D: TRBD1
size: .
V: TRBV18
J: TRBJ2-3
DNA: TGTGCCAGCTCACCACCTTGGCAGGGGGGCACAGATACGCAGTATTTT
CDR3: CASSPPWQGGTDTQYF

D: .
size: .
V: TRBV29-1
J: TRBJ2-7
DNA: TGCAGCGTTGAGATACAGAGCTCCTACGAGCAGTACTTC
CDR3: CSVEIQSSYEQYF

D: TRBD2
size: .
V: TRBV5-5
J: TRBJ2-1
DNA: TGTGCCAGCAGCTTGGGGACTAGCGGGTACAATGAGCAGTTCTTC
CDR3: CASSLGTSGYNEQFF

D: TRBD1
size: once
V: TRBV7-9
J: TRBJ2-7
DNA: TGTGCCAGCAGCTTAAGATTGCCGGGACAGGGATCCTACGAGCAGTACTTC
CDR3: CASSLRLPGQGSYEQYF

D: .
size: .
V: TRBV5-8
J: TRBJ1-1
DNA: TGTGCCAGCAGCCTCACTTTGACAGAACCGAACACTGAAGCTTTCTTT
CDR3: CASSLTLTEPNTEAFF

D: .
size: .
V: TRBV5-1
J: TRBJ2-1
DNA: TGCGCCAGCAGCTTTTTTTGGAGTACTACCCAATCAAGTGAGCAGTTCTTC
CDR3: CASSFFWSTTQSSEQFF

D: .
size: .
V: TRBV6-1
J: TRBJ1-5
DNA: TGTGCCAGCAGTGAAGAATGGACAGCCTACAATCAGCCCCAGCATTTT
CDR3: CASSEEWTAYNQPQHF